The TCR beta chain under discussion was sequenced for a study of lung T cells in sarcoidosis with Löfgren's syndrome (dated by TCRdb to the late 2010s). Looking at the study overall: Sarcoidosis was described as a granulomatous, mainly pulmonary disease marked by CD4+ T cell accumulation in bronchoalveolar lavage fluid. The repertoire analyses were focused on Lofgren's syndrome patients. General findings and caveats noted by the study authors: Recognition of a sarcoidosis-associated antigen was only suggested, and the antigen itself remained putative and was not identified. In alphabeta pairing analysis, TRAV12-1 was found to pair preferentially with TRBV2, and CDR3 homology was shown by the resulting paired TCRs. TRAV12-1 and TRBV2 were reported as the most expanded V gene segments in Löfgren's syndrome patients compared with control subjects. Sharing of TRAV12-1 and TRBV2 CDR3 motifs among multiple Lofgren's syndrome patients was reported, suggesting public CD4+ TCR repertoires.

CD4+ T cells collected through bronchoalveolar lavage were the source used for profiling TCR repertoires. Compared with the rest of its sample, this clonotype is medium-sized (0.01 to 0.1%). The clone's antigen remains unknown. Base-call qualities are not available, and no considerably larger clone is one nucleotide away. Sequencing was performed on an Illumina MiSeq. In TCRdb, the public reads were trimmed at Q25 with fastp and aligned with MiXCR, with productive beta chains retained. Merged by CDR3 protein, the rows form single entries marked with the most common genes and DNA. The sample table shows about 1,900 distinct CDR3 sequences, and around 27% are seen once. Clones ranked in the top ten supply 9.7% of the sample. From cysteine to phenylalanine, the CDR3 is 15 amino acids long. Solely the CDR3 DNA is kept, with 45 bases framed from the first base. Trimming removed 3 bases from V and 1 base from J; the gene matches leave 8 bases unexplained. In the germline V gene (reference sequence), CDR1 corresponds to DFQATT and CDR2 to SNEGSKA.

Material for sequencing was CD4+ T cells from bronchoalveolar lavage. The sequence is built from TRBV20-1 and TRBJ1-1, with 7 bases aligning to TRBD1. The sequence was obtained from a human donor with sarcoidosis (Löfgren's syndrome or another form), or a control subject (not recorded which). This receptor has the CDR3 CSARSGTVRNTEAFF. The DNA sequence is given as TGCAGTGCTAGGAGTGGGACAGTGAGGAACACTGAAGCTTTCTTT.